These 29 T cell receptor beta chains share one sample of origin, sequenced in a study of cytomegalovirus exposure and HLA in healthy donors. Generated by immunoSEQ multiplex PCR, the TCRdb table keeps only in-frame clones and is missing some. Of 80,000 to 95,000 clones listed, over 85% were seen once; the top ten hold approximately 1.1%. Sequencing used PBMCs. The source of these receptors is a woman in her twenties or thirties in good health and CMV-seropositive.

The rearrangement uses TRBV28 and TRBJ2-2; 8 nucleotides agree with TRBD2. The junction had 12 bases not matched to a gene; V was cut back by 5 bases and J by 7 bases. In germline, CDR1 is MDHEN, CDR2 SYDVKM. This CDR3 region has 16 residues. The CDR3 here is CASSVPGLGHFGELFF. The CDR3 DNA is TGTGCCAGCAGTGTTCCGGGACTAGGACACTTCGGGGAGCTGTTTTTT.

The rearrangement joins TRBV10-3 to TRBJ2-1; 11 bases map to TRBD2. Germline V gene lookup returns CDR1 ENHRY and CDR2 SYGVKD. The CDR3 spans 16 residues. Trimming cost V 0 bases and J 6 bases; bases outside gene matches: 4. The CDR3 is CAISESNSGRVNEQFF. The CDR3 DNA follows: TGTGCCATCAGTGAGTCTAATAGCGGGAGGGTCAATGAGCAGTTCTTC.

The chain recombines TRBV7-3 with TRBJ2-5; 7 bases align to TRBD2. V shed 7 bases, J shed 4 bases, and the junction held 15 bases outside the gene matches. The CDR3 length is 16 residues. In germline, CDR1 is SGHTA, CDR2 FQGTGA. The CDR3 is CASTGVGRGVRETQYF. CDR3 sequence (DNA): TGTGCCAGCACCGGAGTGGGACGGGGGGTGCGAGAGACCCAGTACTTC. Supplemented by reference TRBV7-3 and TRBJ2-5, the full variable domain reads GAGVSQTPSNKVTEKGKYVELRCDPISGHTALYWYRQSLGQGPEFLIYFQGTGAADDSGLPNDRFFAVRPEGSVSTLKIQRTERGDSAVYLCASTGVGRGVRETQYFGPGTRLLVL.

The chain has TRBV9 and TRBJ2-7; the match to TRBD2 covers 10 bases. The CDR3 has 15 residues. Trimming cost V 1 base and J 2 bases; bases outside gene matches: 3. From germline, CDR1 is SGDLS and CDR2 YYNGEE. CDR3: CASSVSSGRAYEQYF. In DNA, the CDR3 is TGTGCCAGCAGCGTATCCAGCGGGAGGGCCTACGAGCAGTACTTC.

V gene TRBV2 combines with J gene TRBJ2-1; 7 positions match TRBD2. The CDR3 runs 16 residues. V lost 7 bases and J lost 7; bases outside the gene matches: 16. Germline CDR1 reads SNHLY; CDR2 reads FYNNEI. CDR3 residues: CASIGVAGVDWNEQFF. Here the CDR3 DNA reads TGTGCCAGCATTGGGGTGGCGGGAGTAGACTGGAATGAGCAGTTCTTC.

V gene TRBV6-6 combines with J gene TRBJ2-7; D is ambiguous. V gave up 2 bases and J gave up 5 bases, with 4 bases separating them. The germline V gene has CDR1 MNHNY and CDR2 SVGAGI (reference sequence). The CDR3 length is 11 residues. CDR3 sequence reads: CASSYSDEQYF. The CDR3 nucleotides read TGTGCCAGCAGTTACAGCGACGAGCAGTACTTC.

This rearrangement joins TRBV5-1 to TRBJ2-7; 10 bases align to TRBD1. Looked up from germline, CDR1 is SGHRS and CDR2 is YFSETQ. The CDR3 is 15 amino acids. V shed 4 bases, J shed 6 bases, and the junction held 10 bases outside the gene matches. The CDR3 is CASSPGTGASAEQYF. As DNA, the CDR3 is TGCGCCAGCAGCCCTGGGACAGGGGCTTCTGCCGAGCAGTACTTC.

This chain joins TRBV9 and TRBJ2-5, with a weak D call TRBD2 (6 bases). Germline loops: CDR1 SGDLS, CDR2 YYNGEE. The CDR3 length is 15 residues. Trimming removed 2 bases at V and 4 bases at J, with 15 bases between. CDR3 in DNA: TGTGCCAGCAGCGTTTTTGGGACGCGGGGAGAGACCCAGTACTTC. Its translation is CASSVFGTRGETQYF.

The chain combines TRBV7-2 with TRBJ2-3, with D possibly being TRBD2 (5 bases). Germline loops: CDR1 SGHTA, CDR2 FQGNSA. There are 16 residues in the CDR3. V was shortened by 1 base and J by 4 bases, with 15 bases between the two germline ends. This CDR3 is CASSLDSVWSADTQYF. As DNA, the CDR3 is TGTGCCAGCAGCTTAGATAGCGTATGGAGCGCAGATACGCAGTATTTT.

The chain carries TRBV29-1 and TRBJ2-1; TRBD2 matches at 8 bases. J was trimmed by 1 base and V by 2 bases; bases with no gene match: 13. From germline, CDR1 is SQVTM and CDR2 ANQGSEA. The CDR3 runs 18 residues. The CDR3 reads CSVEKFAGGRRSYNEQFF. The DNA of the CDR3 is TGCAGCGTTGAAAAGTTTGCGGGAGGAAGAAGGTCCTACAATGAGCAGTTCTTC.

The chain has TRBV28 and TRBJ2-7; perhaps TRBD2 as D (5 bases). Deletions cut 5 bases from V and 0 bases from J, with 14 bases between. The CDR3 loop spans 15 amino acids. The germline V gene has CDR1 MDHEN and CDR2 SYDVKM. The CDR3 region has the DNA TGTGCCAGCAGTCCTCGGCAGCGGAGCTCCTACGAGCAGTACTTC. Its protein product is CASSPRQRSSYEQYF.

This clone was seen only once. The genes are TRBV27 and TRBJ2-3; 12 bases fit TRBD2. Germline-derived CDR1 and CDR2 are MNHEY and SMNVEV (reference sequence). The J segment lost 3 bases and the V segment lost 6 bases, leaving 10 bases of the junction unmatched. The CDR3 contains 17 residues. The CDR3 sequence: CASSLYSGTSGTDTQYF. The CDR3 coding sequence is TGTGCCAGCAGCCTCTACTCCGGGACTAGCGGGACAGATACGCAGTATTTT.

DNA of the CDR3: TGTGCCAGCAGTGTAGCTGGGAGGGCGGTTAACTATGGCTACACCTTC. As protein: CASSVAGRAVNYGYTF. The chain uses TRBV28 and TRBJ1-2; unclear D gene. Trimming removed 5 bases at V and 1 base at J, with 17 bases between. Germline CDR1 MDHEN, CDR2 SYDVKM. The CDR3 sequence is 16 residues long.

J is TRBJ2-3 and V is TRBV9; TRBD1 matches 7 bases. Germline V gives CDR1 SGDLS, CDR2 YYNGEE. J lost 2 bases, V lost 0 bases, and 3 bases had no gene match. The CDR3 is 15 residues long. The CDR3 DNA reads as TGTGCCAGCAGCGTAGGGACAGGTAACACAGATACGCAGTATTTT. Residues: CASSVGTGNTDTQYF.

This clone was seen once. The rearrangement links TRBV4-1 to TRBJ1-2; D is perhaps TRBD1 (6 bases). Trimming removed 4 bases at V and 7 bases at J, with 25 bases between. This CDR3 is built from 17 residues. Germline-derived CDR1 and CDR2 are MGHRA and YSYEKL. CDR3 bases: TGCGCCAGCAGCCTGCGGACAGCCCAAGGTCCCGTCGGTGGCTACACCTTC. Its protein product is CASSLRTAQGPVGGYTF.

This clone was seen once. The chain employs TRBV4-3 and TRBJ2-5; 12 bases are a match to TRBD2. V shed 0 bases and J 5 bases; nucleotides not matched to a gene: 1. The V gene's germline CDR1 is LGHNA and CDR2 YSLEER. The CDR3 consists of 15 residues. The CDR3 region is CASSQELAGGETQYF. CDR3 DNA sequence: TGCGCCAGCAGCCAAGAGCTAGCGGGAGGGGAGACCCAGTACTTC.

The CDR3 spells CASSEGPGPDGPQHF. DNA of the CDR3: TGTGCCAGCAGTGAAGGGCCAGGCCCTGATGGGCCCCAGCATTTT. The chain employs TRBV2 and TRBJ1-5; D gene ambiguous. This CDR3 comprises 15 residues. Germline V gives CDR1 SNHLY, CDR2 FYNNEI. V was cut by 1 base and J by 9 bases, with 16 bases left in between.

The chain joins TRBV6-1 to TRBJ2-2; TRBD1 agrees at 8 bases. Per germline, CDR1 MNHNS and CDR2 SASEGT. The CDR3 extends over 14 amino acids. With V trimmed by 5 bases and J by 6 bases, 5 bases remained unmatched. The CDR3 bases are TGTGCCAGCAGTCAGGACAGGGCATCCGGGGAGCTGTTTTTT. This translates into CASSQDRASGELFF.

CDR3 sequence (DNA): TGTGCCAGCAGTTACTTAGCGGGAGGGAAGCAGTTCTTC. It translates to CASSYLAGGKQFF. The chain is built from TRBV6-5 and TRBJ2-1, with 11 bases aligning to TRBD2. CDR1 MNHEY and CDR2 SVGAGI come from the germline V gene. CDR3 size: 13 residues. V gave up 1 base and J gave up 11 bases; unmatched junction bases: 1.

The chain links TRBV19 to TRBJ1-1; 10 bases line up with TRBD1. Germline CDR1 and CDR2: LNHDA and SQIVND (reference sequence). CDR3 length equals 18 residues. J gave up 1 base and V 1 base, and 9 bases lay outside the gene matches. Here the CDR3 reads CASSIGDRGSISNTEAFF. CDR3 bases: TGTGCCAGTAGTATAGGGGACAGGGGTTCCATTTCGAACACTGAAGCTTTCTTT.

The table lists this clone with a few counts. The V and J genes are TRBV29-1 and TRBJ2-7, with no clear D. Per the germline V gene, CDR1 is SQVTM and CDR2 is ANQGSEA. The CDR3 loop spans 12 amino acids. Trimming took off 4 bases at V and 6 bases at J, with 13 bases between the two ends. The DNA for the CDR3 is TGCAGCGTTGCAATAGCCCTCGGCGAGCAGTACTTC. The encoded protein is CSVAIALGEQYF.

The chain has TRBV10-1 and TRBJ2-1; 12 bases line up with TRBD2. Germline CDR1 is WNHNN and CDR2 is SYGVQD (reference sequence). The CDR3 covers 16 residues. V shed 6 bases and J 6 bases; nucleotides not matched to a gene: 9. The CDR3 loop reads CASSAQLAGGANEQFF. CDR3 sequence (DNA): TGCGCCAGCAGCGCCCAACTAGCGGGAGGTGCCAATGAGCAGTTCTTC.

This chain connects TRBV27 to TRBJ1-2; the match to TRBD1 covers 7 bases. From germline, CDR1 is MNHEY and CDR2 SMNVEV (reference sequence). The J segment lost 0 bases and the V segment lost 6 bases, leaving 7 bases of the junction unmatched. This CDR3 contains 15 residues. CDR3 in DNA: TGTGCCAGCAGCTACGGGACAGCTTCTAACTATGGCTACACCTTC. It is translated as CASSYGTASNYGYTF.

The chain joins TRBV6-1 to TRBJ1-3; the D is unclear. V was shortened by 2 bases and J by 0 bases, with 11 bases between the two germline ends. Germline assignment: CDR1 MNHNS and CDR2 SASEGT. CDR3 length: 16 residues. For the CDR3, the DNA is TGTGCCAGCAGTGAAAGCCCGGGGAGCTCTGGAAACACCATATATTTT. This codes for CASSESPGSSGNTIYF.

The V call is TRBV9, the J call TRBJ2-1; 8 bases are shared with TRBD1. Trimming took 0 bases from V and 5 from J; bases not matched to a gene: 4. Germline V lookup: CDR1 SGDLS, CDR2 YYNGEE. This CDR3 spans 15 amino acids. The CDR3 protein is CASSVGGQVNNEQFF. CDR3 DNA sequence: TGTGCCAGCAGCGTAGGGGGACAGGTCAACAATGAGCAGTTCTTC.

The chain employs TRBV5-6 and TRBJ2-7, with D possibly TRBD1 on 6 matching bases. The V end lost 2 bases, the J end lost 4 bases, and 10 bases lay between the germline ends. Looked up from germline, CDR1 is SGHDT and CDR2 is YYEEEE. CDR3 length: 13 amino acids. CDR3 region: CASSFAGAYEQYF. CDR3 bases: TGTGCCAGCAGCTTCGCAGGGGCGTACGAGCAGTACTTC. Looking up the rest from reference TRBV5-6 and TRBJ2-7 gives the full variable domain: DAGVTQSPTHLIKTRGQQVTLRCSPKSGHDTVSWYQQALGQGPQFIFQYYEEEERQRGNFPDRFSGHQFPNYSSELNVNALLLGDSALYLCASSFAGAYEQYFGPGTRLTVT.

The chain recombines TRBV15 with TRBJ2-7; 9 bases are shared with TRBD1. V lost 6 bases to trimming and J lost 4 bases; unmatched junction nucleotides: 4. CDR3 length: 13 amino acids. Germline CDR1 and CDR2: LNHNV and YYDKDF (reference sequence). CDR3 bases: TGTGCCACCAGGACAGGGGGAATATACGAGCAGTACTTC. It codes for CATRTGGIYEQYF.

The chain has TRBV28 and TRBJ1-5; D perhaps matches TRBD1 (5 bases). The CDR3 runs to 12 residues. In germline, CDR1 is MDHEN, CDR2 SYDVKM. V lost 6 bases and J lost 6, with 9 bases in between. The CDR3 loop is CASSRVFQPQHF. In nucleotides, the CDR3 is TGTGCCAGCAGCAGGGTCTTTCAGCCCCAGCATTTT.

The rearrangement links TRBV27 to TRBJ1-5; 10 nucleotides align to TRBD1. Trimming at V came to 3 bases and at J to 6 bases, leaving 5 bases not matched to a gene. CDR1 and CDR2 from the germline V gene are MNHEY and SMNVEV (reference sequence). CDR3 size: 15 residues. CDR3 region: CASSFSRDRGQPQHF. CDR3 nucleotide sequence: TGTGCCAGCAGTTTTTCCCGGGACAGGGGTCAGCCCCAGCATTTT.